The rows below give T cell receptor beta chains drawn from one sample of a study of blood T cell repertoires in COVID-19. Assay used: immunoSEQ multiplex PCR; TCRdb lists only in-frame clones, some missing. Altogether a few hundred thousand clones are present, 89% being singletons, with the ten largest covering roughly 2.3%. Material: peripheral blood. These receptor sequences come from a man aged 50-60 years with acute or convalescent COVID-19. CDR3s include the opening cysteine and the closing phenylalanine or tryptophan. A D gene is named only where the DNA matches it firmly.

D,V,CDR3
TRBD1,TRBV5-1,CASSIGTDYEQYF
TRBD2,TRBV5-1,CASSFLAGRQETQYF
NA,TRBV15,CATSRGRDNNYGYTF
NA,TRBV27,CASSFNGRGTETQYF
NA,TRBV7-3,CASSLNPRVNNEQFF
NA,TRBV7-9,CASSLAVGGTEAFF
NA,TRBV2,CASSGGGGTDTQYF
TRBD1,TRBV6-9,CASYRGPVNTEAFF
TRBD1,TRBV10-3,CASSRDRGSGYTF
NA,TRBV6-5,CASSYRAGRYEQYF
TRBD1,TRBV11-2,CASSSPGQGPIVTF
NA,TRBV5-8,CASSLGARNAFF
NA,TRBV6-1,CASSERQGSRETQYF
NA,TRBV19,CASSNLRGQGYTF
TRBD1,TRBV18,CASSTGEQGGYGYTF
NA,TRBV7-3,CASSFAGGTGELFF
TRBD1,TRBV3-1/TRBV3-2,CASSPRTGRDQPQHF
NA,TRBV12-5,CASGLSRETGELFF
NA,TRBV29-1,CSGRETAKNIQYF
NA,TRBV6-5,CASGRAGNYGYTF
TRBD1,TRBV9,CASSVRDREKLFF
TRBD1,TRBV6-6,CASSGGQGQTEAFF
NA,TRBV6-2/TRBV6-3,CASSYGEGEKLFF
TRBD1,TRBV7-2,CASSRDRGYEKLFF
TRBD1,TRBV2,CASRRGQGVNTEAFF
TRBD1,TRBV18,CASSRGQGNSPLHF
NA,TRBV9,CASSVVEGVNTQYF
NA,TRBV15,CATSRVGGGVGYTF
NA,TRBV7-3,CASSPTGGVNTEAFF
NA,TRBV30,CAWGRGMNTEAFF
NA,TRBV5-1,CASSFAQGDTQYF
TRBD1,TRBV5-1,CASSWTGGGGYTF
NA,TRBV2,CASSQEAGRSSPLHF
NA,TRBV3-1/TRBV3-2,CASSQDSRSEAFF
TRBD2,TRBV2,CASSEVLAGGRYNEQFF
TRBD1,TRBV4-2,CASSQGQGARTEAFF
TRBD2,TRBV7-9,CASSLALAGSYNEQFF
TRBD2,TRBV12-3/TRBV12-4,CASGLGGVYEQYF
NA,TRBV7-9,CASRPWGAREKLFF
NA,TRBV12-3/TRBV12-4,CASSLVRETQYF
TRBD1,TRBV29-1,CSVGGTGANEKLFF
TRBD1,TRBV19,CASSTRQGAGEKLFF
TRBD1,TRBV9,CASSTGTAYEQYF
NA,TRBV3-1/TRBV3-2,CASSQDAGGRELFF
TRBD1,TRBV5-1,CASSQTGDYNEQFF